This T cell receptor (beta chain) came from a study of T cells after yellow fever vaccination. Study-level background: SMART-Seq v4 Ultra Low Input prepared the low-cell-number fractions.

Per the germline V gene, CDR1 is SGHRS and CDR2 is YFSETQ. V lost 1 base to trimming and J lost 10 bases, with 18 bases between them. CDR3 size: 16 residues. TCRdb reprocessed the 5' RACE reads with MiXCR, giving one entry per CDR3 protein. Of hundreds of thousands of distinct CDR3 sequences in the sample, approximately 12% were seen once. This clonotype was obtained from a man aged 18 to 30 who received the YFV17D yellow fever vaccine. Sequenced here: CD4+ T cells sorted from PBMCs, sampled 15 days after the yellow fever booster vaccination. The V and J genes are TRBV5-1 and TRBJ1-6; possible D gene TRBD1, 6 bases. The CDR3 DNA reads TGCGCCAGCAGCTTGTGGGGGGGGCTTACCTCGTCACCCCTCCACTTT. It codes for CASSLWGGLTSSPLHF.